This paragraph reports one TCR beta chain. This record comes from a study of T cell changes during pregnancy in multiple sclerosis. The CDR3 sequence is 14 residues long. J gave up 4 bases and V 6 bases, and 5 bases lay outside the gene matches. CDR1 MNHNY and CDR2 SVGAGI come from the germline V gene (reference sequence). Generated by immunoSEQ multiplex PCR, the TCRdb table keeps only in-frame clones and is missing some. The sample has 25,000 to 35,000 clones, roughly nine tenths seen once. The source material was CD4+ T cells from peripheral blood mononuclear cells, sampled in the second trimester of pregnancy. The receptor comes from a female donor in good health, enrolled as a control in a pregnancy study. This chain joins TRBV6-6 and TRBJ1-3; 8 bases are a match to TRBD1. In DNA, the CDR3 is TGTGCCAGCAGCCAAGGGACAGGAGGAAACACCATATATTTT. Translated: CASSQGTGGNTIYF.